This TCR beta chain was documented in a study of CD8+CD57+ T cells in acquired aplastic anemia. Study-wide points: Significant differences in CD8+ Simpson's diversity were not observed between patients and controls.

Profiles of TCR beta VDJ and CDR3 were generated from a genomic DNA template. TCRdb processed the reads anew with MiXCR; each CDR3 protein has one entry. This sample has fewer than 300,000 distinct CDR3 sequences, with around 82% found just once. Previously, flow cytometry had revealed CD8+CD57+ cell expansion in the patients chosen for sequencing. Patients had undergone no therapy by the time their blood was sampled. The V and J ends lost 6 bases and 6 bases, in that order; junction bases with no gene match: 13. CDR1 and CDR2 from the germline V gene are DFQATT and SNEGSKA (reference sequence). The CDR3 loop spans 15 amino acids. This clonotype was recorded once. What it binds is not known.

The sequence derives from a human donor with aplastic anemia. The sequenced material came from sorted CD4+, CD8+, or CD8+CD57+ T cells (not recorded which) from PBMCs. The chain is built from TRBV20-1 and TRBJ1-5, with 8 positions matching TRBD1. The CDR3 loop is CSARGGQGGVQPQHF. Here the CDR3 DNA reads TGCAGTGCCAGGGGAGGACAGGGAGGGGTTCAGCCCCAGCATTTT.